What follows is one T cell receptor (beta chain) and its context. Germline CDR1 is MDHEN and CDR2 is SYDVKM. The V and J ends lost 5 bases and 0 bases, in that order; junction bases with no gene match: 7. The CDR3 has 16 residues. This sample is part of a study of cytomegalovirus exposure and HLA in healthy donors. 60 Vbeta and 13 Jbeta primers were used in PCR. Method: immunoSEQ multiplex PCR; TCRdb's copy keeps in-frame clones and lacks some. This repertoire shows roughly 190,000 clones, around 84% found once; its top ten account for roughly 2.8%. Sequenced: PBMCs. This sequence joins TRBV28 and TRBJ1-5; 7 bases are shared with TRBD1. This receptor was taken from a woman aged 45-65 years in good health and CMV-seropositive. The CDR3 reads CASSRDSSNSNQPQHF. The CDR3 DNA reads TGTGCCAGCAGTCGGGACAGCTCTAATAGCAATCAGCCCCAGCATTTT.